This T cell receptor beta chain derives from a study of T cells in Graves' hyperthyroidism and ophthalmopathy. There were TCR beta CDR3 regions amplified from RNA transcripts. The TCR CDR3 first-round RT-PCR relied on the HTBI primer set. TCRdb independently ran MiXCR on the multiplex PCR reads; one entry per CDR3 protein. Of hundreds of thousands of distinct CDR3 sequences in the sample, 11% to 15% were seen once. Germline V lookup: CDR1 ENHRY, CDR2 SYGVKD. The CDR3 consists of 14 residues. The germline V and J ends were trimmed by 7 bases and 1 base, with 12 bases remaining between them. What was sequenced was blood. This TCR was recovered from a young woman with Graves' hyperthyroidism that later progressed to Graves' ophthalmopathy. The rearrangement joins TRBV10-3 to TRBJ2-3, with D maybe TRBD1 (5 bases). The chain's CDR3 is CAIMKDTGTDTQYF. Here the CDR3 DNA reads TGTGCCATCATGAAGGACACGGGCACAGATACGCAGTATTTT.